The rows below give T cell receptor beta chains drawn from one sample of a study of T cells after yellow fever vaccination. TCRdb reprocessed the 5' RACE reads via MiXCR and lists one record per CDR3 protein. The sample has about 510,000 distinct CDR3 sequences, 20% to 25% seen once. Sample: PBMCs, taken roughly 20 days after the first yellow fever vaccination. The receptor source for this set is a man aged 18 to 35 who received the YFV17D yellow fever vaccine. Both conserved end residues are part of each CDR3. Fields, in order: D gene, V gene, J gene, clone size, CDR3 DNA, CDR3 protein. A D gene is named only where the DNA matches it firmly. Only some rows state a clone size, as once, few, many or a class for expanded clones.

D gene: TRBD1
V gene: TRBV20-1
J gene: TRBJ2-3
clone size: .
CDR3 DNA: TGCAGTGCTAGAGTCCAGGGGGTGGATACGCAGTATTTT
CDR3 protein: CSARVQGVDTQYF

D gene: .
V gene: TRBV6-1
J gene: TRBJ2-1
clone size: .
CDR3 DNA: TGTGCCAGCAGGGACGGGATAAGCTCCTACAATGAGCAGTTCTTC
CDR3 protein: CASRDGISSYNEQFF

D gene: .
V gene: TRBV19
J gene: TRBJ2-1
clone size: few
CDR3 DNA: TGTGCCAGTAGTATAGGGGGGTCCCCCTACAATGAGCAGTTCTTC
CDR3 protein: CASSIGGSPYNEQFF

D gene: .
V gene: TRBV27
J gene: TRBJ2-7
clone size: many
CDR3 DNA: TGTGCCAGCAGTTTAAGCAGGTACTACGAGCAGTACTTC
CDR3 protein: CASSLSRYYEQYF

D gene: TRBD2
V gene: TRBV5-6
J gene: TRBJ2-3
clone size: .
CDR3 DNA: TGTGCCAGCAGCTTTCGGATAGCGGGGGCTCTAGATACGCAGTATTTT
CDR3 protein: CASSFRIAGALDTQYF

D gene: TRBD1
V gene: TRBV10-3
J gene: TRBJ1-6
clone size: few
CDR3 DNA: TGTGCCACAGGGACCGGGACAGGGAGTTCACCCCTCCACTTT
CDR3 protein: CATGTGTGSSPLHF

D gene: .
V gene: TRBV2
J gene: TRBJ2-5
clone size: .
CDR3 DNA: TGTGCCAGCCAACGAACTCAGGGGATGAGGGCCCAGTACTTC
CDR3 protein: CASQRTQGMRAQYF

D gene: .
V gene: TRBV6-5
J gene: TRBJ1-2
clone size: .
CDR3 DNA: TGTGCCAGCAGTTATCGGGATAGCTACACCTTC
CDR3 protein: CASSYRDSYTF

D gene: .
V gene: TRBV7-9
J gene: TRBJ1-1
clone size: few
CDR3 DNA: TGTGCCAGCAGCCCTCGCACAGGATCGAACACTGAAGCTTTCTTT
CDR3 protein: CASSPRTGSNTEAFF

D gene: .
V gene: TRBV14
J gene: TRBJ1-1
clone size: .
CDR3 DNA: TGTGCCAGCAGCGCGGGGAGGGGCTTGGGAGCTTTCTTT
CDR3 protein: CASSAGRGLGAFF

D gene: .
V gene: TRBV12-3/TRBV12-4
J gene: TRBJ2-3
clone size: few
CDR3 DNA: TGTGCCAGCAGTTCTTTGGGGGCGAGTGGCACAGATACGCAGTATTTT
CDR3 protein: CASSSLGASGTDTQYF

D gene: TRBD2
V gene: TRBV6-1
J gene: TRBJ2-2
clone size: .
CDR3 DNA: TGTGCCAGCAGTCCGGGACTAGCGGGAAGTTGGAACACCGGGGAGCTGTTTTTT
CDR3 protein: CASSPGLAGSWNTGELFF

D gene: TRBD1
V gene: TRBV5-6
J gene: TRBJ1-1
clone size: .
CDR3 DNA: TGTGCCAGCTTGGACAGGAGGTACACTGAAGCTTTCTTT
CDR3 protein: CASLDRRYTEAFF

D gene: TRBD1
V gene: TRBV5-1
J gene: TRBJ2-1
clone size: few
CDR3 DNA: TGCGCCAGCAGCCTGGGACAGGGATTTAATGAGCAGTTCTTC
CDR3 protein: CASSLGQGFNEQFF

D gene: .
V gene: TRBV6-5
J gene: TRBJ1-2
clone size: .
CDR3 DNA: TGTGCCAGCAGTTACTCTGCAGGGTCCGCCACTGGCTACACCTTC
CDR3 protein: CASSYSAGSATGYTF

D gene: .
V gene: TRBV6-2/TRBV6-3
J gene: TRBJ2-5
clone size: few
CDR3 DNA: TGTGCCAGCAGCTCCCGGCTATCGACCCAGTACTTC
CDR3 protein: CASSSRLSTQYF

D gene: TRBD1
V gene: TRBV7-3
J gene: TRBJ1-1
clone size: .
CDR3 DNA: TGTGCCAGCAGCCCCGGACAGGGGCCCACCACTGAAGCTTTCTTT
CDR3 protein: CASSPGQGPTTEAFF

D gene: .
V gene: TRBV20-1
J gene: TRBJ2-1
clone size: .
CDR3 DNA: TGCAGTTACCCGTGGTCGTCCTACAATGAGCAGTTCTTC
CDR3 protein: CSYPWSSYNEQFF

D gene: TRBD1
V gene: TRBV5-1
J gene: TRBJ1-2
clone size: few
CDR3 DNA: TGCGCCAGCAGCTGGGACAGGGATGGCTACACCTTC
CDR3 protein: CASSWDRDGYTF

D gene: TRBD1
V gene: TRBV5-1
J gene: TRBJ1-1
clone size: many
CDR3 DNA: TGCGCCAGCAGCTTGAGACAGGGGCGAAACACTGAAGCTTTCTTT
CDR3 protein: CASSLRQGRNTEAFF

D gene: TRBD1
V gene: TRBV20-1
J gene: TRBJ1-2
clone size: many
CDR3 DNA: TGCAGTGCTAGAGACCCTATGACAGGGAACTATGGCTACACCTTC
CDR3 protein: CSARDPMTGNYGYTF

D gene: .
V gene: TRBV7-2
J gene: TRBJ1-6
clone size: .
CDR3 DNA: TGTGCCAGCAGCTTAGTCGACAGAAGGCATTCACCCCTCCACTTT
CDR3 protein: CASSLVDRRHSPLHF

D gene: .
V gene: TRBV7-9
J gene: TRBJ1-1
clone size: .
CDR3 DNA: TGTGCCAGCACCAGATTCATGAACACTGAAGCTTTCTTT
CDR3 protein: CASTRFMNTEAFF

D gene: TRBD2
V gene: TRBV4-2
J gene: TRBJ2-3
clone size: few
CDR3 DNA: TGTGCCAGCAGCCAAGCCGGGCGGGGGGGAGCAGATACGCAGTATTTT
CDR3 protein: CASSQAGRGGADTQYF

D gene: .
V gene: TRBV3-1
J gene: TRBJ2-5
clone size: .
CDR3 DNA: TGTGCCAGCAGCCAAGTAAGGGGGGGGCCGGGGTTGCCAGAGACCCAGTACTTC
CDR3 protein: CASSQVRGGPGLPETQYF

D gene: TRBD1
V gene: TRBV5-4
J gene: TRBJ1-5
clone size: few
CDR3 DNA: TGTGCCAGCAGCTCAGGGGGCCACGATCAGCCCCAGCATTTT
CDR3 protein: CASSSGGHDQPQHF